Below, 32 T cell receptor beta chains from the same sample are listed, as sequenced in a study of PD-L1 blockade in urothelial cancer. Profiled with immunoSEQ multiplex PCR; TCRdb holds only in-frame clones, not every one. The sample has about 87,000 clones, over 80% seen once. The time point: pretreatment peripheral blood. The sequencing used PBMCs, collected around atezolizumab (anti-PD-L1) treatment. The source is a man aged 55 to 69 with urothelial cancer.

The chain carries TRBV9 and TRBJ2-1; TRBD1 is a possible D gene (6 bases). V shed 4 bases and J shed 10 bases, with 18 bases lying between them. CDR1 and CDR2 from the germline V gene are SGDLS and YYNGEE. This CDR3 contains 14 residues. The CDR3 is CASSRRTAPEEQFF. The CDR3 bases are TGTGCCAGCAGCAGGAGGACAGCCCCGGAAGAGCAGTTCTTC.

With respect to this clone: Other nucleotide sequences in the sample specify the same CDR3. This rearrangement joins TRBV7-2 to TRBJ2-1; unclear D gene. The CDR3 has 12 amino acids. V lost 1 base and J 7 bases, leaving 5 bases between the germline ends. Germline-derived CDR1 and CDR2 are SGHTA and FQGNSA. CDR3 residues: CASSLGRNEQFF. CDR3 nucleotide sequence: TGTGCCAGCAGCTTAGGCCGGAATGAGCAGTTCTTC.

The V and J genes are TRBV19 and TRBJ1-6, with no clear D. The germline V and J ends were trimmed by 7 bases and 6 bases, with 13 bases remaining between them. CDR1 and CDR2 from the germline V gene are LNHDA and SQIVND (reference sequence). CDR3 length: 14 amino acids. Written as DNA, the CDR3 is TGTGCCAGTACCCGAACAGCGGGTAATTCACCCCTCCACTTT. Encoded protein: CASTRTAGNSPLHF.

The chain couples TRBV23-1 to TRBJ1-1; a possible D gene is TRBD1 (6 bases). TRBV23-1 is annotated as an ORF whose role is uncertain. CDR3 length: 14 residues. Between the trimmed V and J ends, which lost 0 bases and 5 bases, there was a span of 10 bases. The CDR3 here is CASSQSRGGTEAFF. The CDR3 DNA sequence: TGCGCCAGCAGTCAATCGAGGGGGGGGACTGAAGCTTTCTTT.

This chain connects TRBV27 to TRBJ2-5, with 8 positions matching TRBD2. Germline CDR1 reads MNHEY; CDR2 reads SMNVEV (reference sequence). J gave up 5 bases and V 3 bases, and 11 bases lay outside the gene matches. CDR3 size: 16 residues. The CDR3 coding sequence is TGTGCCAGCAGTTTGGACGGTCGGGGGGGCCTGGAGACCCAGTACTTC. This sequence encodes CASSLDGRGGLETQYF.

This chain links TRBV30 with TRBJ2-3; 7 positions agree with TRBD2. The CDR3 loop spans 16 amino acids. The ends lost 3 bases at V and 2 bases at J; junction bases unmatched: 11. Germline V gene data show CDR1 as GTSNPN and CDR2 as SVGIG (reference sequence). This CDR3 reads CAWSARRTRHTDTQYF. CDR3 DNA sequence: TGTGCCTGGAGCGCGAGACGGACTAGACACACAGATACGCAGTATTTT.

This CDR3 reads CASSPLFNTEAFF. The CDR3 bases are TGTGCCAGTAGTCCCCTCTTTAACACTGAAGCTTTCTTT. V gene TRBV19 combines with J gene TRBJ1-1; D is unclear. The germline gives CDR1 LNHDA, CDR2 SQIVND (reference sequence). This CDR3 contains 13 residues. The V end was cut by 5 bases, the J end by 2 bases, with 9 bases between.

The chain joins TRBV6-5 to TRBJ2-7; tentatively, D is TRBD1 (5 bases). V lost 0 bases and J lost 2, with 8 bases in between. Germline assignment: CDR1 MNHEY and CDR2 SVGAGI. The CDR3 consists of 14 residues. The chain's CDR3 is CASSYSSGTYEQYF. CDR3 DNA sequence: TGTGCCAGCAGTTACTCCTCAGGGACCTACGAGCAGTACTTC.

This chain connects TRBV6-5 to TRBJ2-2; 8 bases align to TRBD2. The CDR3 totals 15 residues. V was pared by 6 bases and J by 6 bases, with 9 bases of the junction left unmatched. CDR1 is MNHEY and CDR2 is SVGAGI in the germline V gene. CDR3 region: CASSRGTSQPGELFF. The DNA of the CDR3 is TGTGCCAGCAGCCGTGGGACTAGTCAGCCCGGGGAGCTGTTTTTT.

The chain recombines TRBV7-9 with TRBJ2-5, with TRBD1 identical over 9 bases. From germline, CDR1 is SEHNR and CDR2 FQNEAQ (reference sequence). V shed 3 bases, J shed 1 base, and the junction held 6 bases outside the gene matches. The CDR3 sequence is 16 residues long. CDR3 region: CASSFATGGGQETQYF. The CDR3 bases are TGTGCCAGCAGCTTTGCGACAGGGGGGGGCCAAGAGACCCAGTACTTC. Combining the CDR3 with reference TRBV7-9 and TRBJ2-5 gives the whole variable domain DTGVSQNPRHKITKRGQNVTFRCDPISEHNRLYWYRQTLGQGPEFLTYFQNEAQLEKSRLLSDRFSAERPKGSFSTLEIQRTEQGDSAMYLCASSFATGGGQETQYFGPGTRLLVL.

The CDR3 protein is CASSLTGGGETQYF. The CDR3 DNA reads as TGTGCCAGCAGCTTAACAGGGGGGGGAGAGACCCAGTACTTC. The genes are TRBV7-2 and TRBJ2-5; possible D gene TRBD1, 8 bases. Germline V gene lookup returns CDR1 SGHTA and CDR2 FQGNSA. The germline V and J ends were trimmed by 2 bases and 4 bases, with 11 bases remaining between them. There are 14 residues in the CDR3.

The rearrangement joins TRBV12-2 to TRBJ1-2. TRBV12-2 is listed as a pseudogene. CDR3 length equals 16 residues. The CDR3 sequence is CASRLARPAYNYGYTF. The DNA for the CDR3 is TGTGCAAGTCGCTTAGCGAGGCCAGCCTATAACTATGGCTACACCTTC.

The rearrangement joins TRBV19 to TRBJ1-5; a possible D gene is TRBD1 (6 bases). Deletions cut 9 bases from V and 4 bases from J, with 19 bases between. CDR1 LNHDA and CDR2 SQIVND come from the germline V gene (reference sequence). This CDR3 has 15 amino acids. The CDR3 is CASEPGDRDNQPQHF. For the CDR3, the DNA is TGTGCCAGCGAGCCAGGGGACCGCGATAATCAGCCCCAGCATTTT.

The chain carries TRBV30 and TRBJ1-3; 8 bases fit TRBD1. J gave up 2 bases and V 3 bases, and 0 bases lay outside the gene matches. The CDR3 is 13 residues long. Germline V CDR1 and CDR2: GTSNPN, SVGIG (reference sequence). CDR3 amino acids: CAWRQGAGNTIYF. CDR3 nucleotide sequence: TGTGCCTGGAGACAGGGGGCTGGAAACACCATATATTTT. The variable domain in full, completed from reference TRBV30 and TRBJ1-3, reads SQTIHQWPATLVQPVGSPLSLECTVEGTSNPNLYWYRQAAGRGLQLLFYSVGIGQISSEVPQNLSASRPQDRQFILSSKKLLLSDSGFYLCAWRQGAGNTIYFGEGSWLTVV.

The V and J genes are TRBV5-1 and TRBJ2-7, with D tentatively TRBD2 (5 bases). CDR3 length: 12 residues. CDR1 is SGHRS and CDR2 is YFSETQ in the germline V gene. V lost 4 bases and J 7 bases, leaving 12 bases between the germline ends. The CDR3 sequence: CASSSSWREQYF. DNA for the CDR3: TGCGCCAGCAGCAGTTCCTGGAGGGAGCAGTACTTC.

Note on this clone: This CDR3 is also generated by other DNA sequences in the sample. The rearrangement links TRBV4-3 to TRBJ2-1, with D possibly being TRBD2 (6 bases). Germline values: CDR1 LGHNA, CDR2 YSLEER. The CDR3 loop spans 16 amino acids. Deletions cut 2 bases from V and 1 base from J, with 12 bases between. The CDR3 is CASSQYRLDSYNEQFF. As DNA, the CDR3 is TGCGCCAGCAGCCAATATAGACTAGATTCCTACAATGAGCAGTTCTTC.

Only a few counts were recorded for this clone. V gene TRBV5-4 combines with J gene TRBJ1-1, with 7 bases fitting TRBD1. CDR1 SGHNT and CDR2 YYREEE come from the germline V gene (reference sequence). The trim removed 4 bases at V and 1 base at J, leaving 10 bases unmatched. The CDR3 consists of 16 residues. DNA of the CDR3: TGTGCCAGCAGCCCAACAGGGGTTACCGGGAACACTGAAGCTTTCTTT. Translation gives CASSPTGVTGNTEAFF.

The DNA for the CDR3 is TGTGCCAGCAGTTTATCGCGTGAGACAGGCTACAATGAGCAGTTCTTC. Translated, it gives CASSLSRETGYNEQFF. The J gene is TRBJ2-1, the V gene TRBV27; TRBD1 might be the D (6 bases). This CDR3 is built from 16 residues. V lost 0 bases and J 3 bases, leaving 12 bases between the germline ends. The germline V gene encodes CDR1 MNHEY and CDR2 SMNVEV (reference sequence).

The chain carries TRBV6-5 and TRBJ2-3; 10 bases fit TRBD2. V lost 8 bases to trimming and J lost 3 bases; unmatched junction nucleotides: 5. Looked up from germline, CDR1 is MNHEY and CDR2 is SVGAGI. The CDR3 is 14 residues long. The CDR3 sequence: CASHGGLATDTQYF. The CDR3, as DNA: TGTGCCAGCCATGGGGGACTAGCGACAGATACGCAGTATTTT.

The rearrangement links TRBV5-8 to TRBJ2-7; D remains ambiguous. The germline V and J ends were trimmed by 2 bases and 3 bases, with 15 bases remaining between them. The CDR3 sequence is 15 residues long. Germline CDR1 and CDR2: SGHTS and YDEGEE. CDR3 residues: CASSLLPESGYEQYF. The DNA of the CDR3 is TGTGCCAGCAGCTTACTACCCGAGTCTGGCTACGAGCAGTACTTC.

This clone was detected only a few times. The chain links TRBV28 to TRBJ2-7; tentative D call: TRBD2 (6 bases). The germline gives CDR1 MDHEN, CDR2 SYDVKM. V lost 2 bases and J 6 bases, leaving 14 bases between the germline ends. This CDR3 has 14 residues. CDR3 in DNA: TGTGCCAGCAGTTTACGGAGGGCCCAGGTCGAGCAGTACTTC. Residues: CASSLRRAQVEQYF.

The chain combines TRBV9 with TRBJ1-6; D unresolved. V gave up 0 bases and J gave up 0 bases, with 10 bases separating them. Germline V gives CDR1 SGDLS, CDR2 YYNGEE. CDR3 length equals 17 residues. CDR3 protein: CASSVELGSSYNSPLHF. The CDR3 DNA reads TGTGCCAGCAGCGTAGAACTGGGGAGCTCCTATAATTCACCCCTCCACTTT.

This chain links TRBV11-3 with TRBJ2-1, with a possible D match to TRBD1 (7 bases). Germline V gives CDR1 SGHNT, CDR2 YENEEA. Trimming removed 6 bases from V and 6 bases from J, with 12 bases in between. The CDR3 is made up of 13 amino acids. CDR3 protein: CASSNQGGNEQFF. The CDR3 coding sequence is TGTGCCAGCAGTAATCAGGGGGGCAATGAGCAGTTCTTC. Drawing the rest from reference TRBV11-3 and TRBJ2-1, the complete variable domain is EAGVVQSPRYKIIEKKQPVAFWCNPISGHNTLYWYLQNLGQGPELLIRYENEEAVDDSQLPKDRFSAERLKGVDSTLKIQPAELGDSAVYLCASSNQGGNEQFFGPGTRLTVL.

The chain recombines TRBV5-8 with TRBJ1-1, with 7 positions matching TRBD1. Germline CDR1 is SGHTS and CDR2 is YDEGEE. CDR3 length equals 12 residues. V lost 2 bases to trimming and J lost 9 bases; unmatched junction nucleotides: 4. CDR3 residues: CASSFRDSKAFF. In DNA form, the CDR3 reads TGTGCCAGCAGCTTCCGGGACAGTAAAGCTTTCTTT.

The chain uses TRBV6-6 and TRBJ1-4; D may be TRBD1 (5 bases). The V gene's germline CDR1 is MNHNY and CDR2 SVGAGI (reference sequence). The CDR3 runs to 12 residues. V was trimmed by 5 bases and J by 8 bases, leaving 9 bases between them. CDR3 sequence reads: CASSLTAEKLFF. In nucleotides, the CDR3 is TGTGCCAGCAGTCTGACAGCAGAAAAACTGTTTTTT.

This chain uses TRBV7-9 with TRBJ1-2; D not resolved. CDR1 is SEHNR, CDR2 FQNEAQ, per germline (reference sequence). This CDR3 is 14 amino acids long. V lost 2 bases, J lost 8 bases, and 15 bases lay in between. CDR3 loop: CASSLPISQYGYTF. The DNA of the CDR3 is TGTGCCAGCAGCTTACCGATATCACAGTACGGCTACACCTTC. Full variable domain (remainder filled in from reference TRBV7-9 and TRBJ1-2): DTGVSQNPRHKITKRGQNVTFRCDPISEHNRLYWYRQTLGQGPEFLTYFQNEAQLEKSRLLSDRFSAERPKGSFSTLEIQRTEQGDSAMYLCASSLPISQYGYTFGSGTRLTVV.

The V call is TRBV28, the J call TRBJ1-4; TRBD1 matches 7 bases. CDR1 is MDHEN and CDR2 is SYDVKM in the germline V gene. V dropped 2 bases and J dropped 11; count of bases not matched to a gene: 8. CDR3 length: 14 residues. CDR3 coding DNA: TGTGCCAGCAGTTTACCGACAGGGCTAGGGAAACTGTTTTTT. Encoded protein: CASSLPTGLGKLFF.

The V and J genes are TRBV21-1 and TRBJ1-2; the table assigns TRBD1, which was not confirmed against the DNA. TRBV21-1 is listed as a pseudogene. The CDR3 totals 13 residues. CDR3 loop: CASTSTGSQGYTF. CDR3 coding DNA: TGTGCCAGCACCTCTACAGGAAGTCAAGGCTACACCTTC.

The chain couples TRBV19 to TRBJ1-2, with D unclear. With 7 bases removed from V and 4 bases from J, the gap between germline ends came to 22 bases. This CDR3 contains 16 residues. CDR1 and CDR2 (germline): LNHDA, SQIVND (reference sequence). The chain's CDR3 is CASTISPGMNTYGYTF. CDR3 sequence (DNA): TGTGCCAGTACCATATCTCCCGGGATGAATACCTATGGCTACACCTTC.

This clone was seen a single time. This chain joins TRBV7-9 and TRBJ2-3, with TRBD2 matching 7 bases. The trim removed 5 bases at V and 5 bases at J, leaving 13 bases unmatched. CDR1 is SEHNR, CDR2 FQNEAQ, per germline (reference sequence). This CDR3 is 16 amino acids long. For the CDR3, the DNA is TGTGCCAGCAGCGTTCTTGGGGGAGGGAGGATAGATACGCAGTATTTT. Amino acids: CASSVLGGGRIDTQYF.

This sequence joins TRBV4-1 and TRBJ2-7; TRBD1 agrees at 10 bases. Germline V CDR1 and CDR2: MGHRA, YSYEKL. This CDR3 contains 15 residues. The V gene end was trimmed by 3 bases and the J gene end by 2 bases; junction bases not matched to a gene: 4. CDR3 nucleotide sequence: TGCGCCAGCAGCCACACGGGACAGGGGACCTACGAGCAGTACTTC. Its protein is CASSHTGQGTYEQYF.

DNA for the CDR3: TGTGCCACCACAGGCAATCGGGTCGAAAAACTGTTTTTT. This codes for CATTGNRVEKLFF. This chain links TRBV6-1 with TRBJ1-4, with a weak D call TRBD1 (5 bases). Germline values: CDR1 MNHNS, CDR2 SASEGT. Trimming left V 10 bases short and J 8 bases short, with 17 bases between. There are 13 residues in the CDR3.